A single sample is the source of the 23 T cell receptor beta chains below, sequenced in a study of blood T cells in healthy people across ages. Then a second PCR, running about 6 to 11 cycles, was carried out with a sample-barcoded 5' primer and a J-beta primer mix. TCRdb re-called the 5' RACE reads with MiXCR, one entry per CDR3 protein. The sample lists roughly 570,000 distinct CDR3 sequences, 25% to 30% occurring once. Material: blood. The receptors stem from a woman aged 70-85 years in good health.

V is TRBV10-3 and J is TRBJ1-4; 7 bases match TRBD1. V shed 6 bases, J shed 6 bases, and the junction held 7 bases outside the gene matches. Germline-derived CDR1 and CDR2 are ENHRY and SYGVKD. CDR3 length: 14 residues. The CDR3, as DNA: TGTGCCATCAGGAGGGGACAGCCAGATGAAAAACTGTTTTTT. This codes for CAIRRGQPDEKLFF.

This clonotype was counted a few times. The rearrangement joins TRBV25-1 to TRBJ1-2; D gene uncertain. CDR1 and CDR2 (germline): MGHDK, SYGVNS. Trimming stripped 3 bases from V and 2 bases from J, with 16 bases between. The CDR3 extends over 16 amino acids. CDR3 DNA: TGTGCCAGCAGTGAGGCGGGAACTTACGACAACTATGGCTACACCTTC. Translating it yields CASSEAGTYDNYGYTF.

This clonotype was found once. The chain carries TRBV28 and TRBJ2-7, with D unclear. V was cut by 6 bases and J by 0 bases, with 6 bases left in between. This CDR3 region has 12 residues. Germline assignment: CDR1 MDHEN and CDR2 SYDVKM. CDR3 residues: CASSKISYEQYF. CDR3 in DNA: TGTGCCAGCAGCAAGATCTCCTACGAGCAGTACTTC.

The chain uses TRBV7-2 and TRBJ1-4; D gene unclear. CDR1 and CDR2 (germline): SGHTA, FQGNSA. The CDR3 length is 14 residues. V was cut by 5 bases and J by 0 bases, with 7 bases left in between. The CDR3, as DNA: TGTGCCAGCAGCAATGTTGCAACTAATGAAAAACTGTTTTTT. Amino acids: CASSNVATNEKLFF.

Only a few counts were recorded for this clonotype. The chain uses TRBV2 and TRBJ2-5; the D gene is possibly TRBD1 (5 bases). V lost 1 base, J lost 5 bases, and 5 bases lay in between. CDR3 length: 12 residues. CDR1 is SNHLY and CDR2 is FYNNEI in the germline V gene. The CDR3 sequence is CASSEEGETQYF. In nucleotides, the CDR3 is TGTGCCAGCAGTGAAGAGGGGGAGACCCAGTACTTC.

The CDR3 DNA sequence: TGTGCCAGCAGCCCTCTTCAGGGTTCCACAGATACGCAGTATTTT. Its protein is CASSPLQGSTDTQYF. The chain has TRBV9 and TRBJ2-3, with D tentatively TRBD1 (5 bases). From germline, CDR1 is SGDLS and CDR2 YYNGEE. There are 15 residues in the CDR3. V was trimmed by 4 bases and J by 2 bases, leaving 14 bases between them.

This clonotype was counted between two and nine times. V and J are TRBV7-2 and TRBJ1-3; TRBD1 matches at 7 bases. Looked up from germline, CDR1 is SGHTA and CDR2 is FQGNSA. V lost 4 bases to trimming and J lost 4 bases; unmatched junction nucleotides: 7. The CDR3 covers 15 residues. The CDR3 sequence: CASSSSQGRGNTIYF. The CDR3, as DNA: TGTGCCAGCAGCTCCTCACAGGGGCGGGGAAACACCATATATTTT.

This clonotype has only a few counts. This chain uses TRBV4-3 with TRBJ2-7; 8 bases are a match to TRBD2. The V gene's germline CDR1 is LGHNA and CDR2 YSLEER. Trimming cost V 2 bases and J 0 bases; bases outside gene matches: 9. This CDR3 is built from 17 residues. The CDR3 DNA follows: TGCGCCAGCAGCCAAAAGGGCGGGGGGACTTACTCCTACGAGCAGTACTTC. The encoded protein is CASSQKGGGTYSYEQYF.

This chain connects TRBV6-6 to TRBJ1-1; D is unresolved. This CDR3 has 11 residues. Germline CDR1 reads MNHNY; CDR2 reads SVGAGI (reference sequence). V shed 5 bases and J shed 11 bases, with 12 bases lying between them. The CDR3 loop is CASSPVGGAFF. The DNA for the CDR3 is TGTGCCAGCAGTCCAGTGGGAGGGGCTTTCTTT.

V usage is TRBV3-1 and J usage is TRBJ2-3; 7 bases are shared with TRBD2. From germline, CDR1 is LGHDT and CDR2 YNNKEL (reference sequence). With 4 bases clipped from V and 6 bases from J, the junction kept 4 bases outside the gene matches. This CDR3 is built from 13 residues. CDR3 DNA: TGTGCCAGCAGCCCCCAACTAGCGGATACGCAGTATTTT. Translating gives CASSPQLADTQYF.

V is TRBV20-1 and J is TRBJ2-5; the D gene is possibly TRBD2 (5 bases). CDR3 length: 14 amino acids. CDR1 is DFQATT, CDR2 SNEGSKA, per germline (reference sequence). Trimming removed 4 bases at V and 2 bases at J, with 14 bases between. CDR3 protein: CSANRGRVQETQYF. CDR3 nucleotide sequence: TGCAGTGCTAATCGGGGAAGGGTACAAGAGACCCAGTACTTC.

Concerning this clonotype: Germline is not matched at one junction end, which may reflect a read error. The gene calls are TRBV6-2 or TRBV6-3 and TRBJ2-5; TRBD1 matches at 9 bases. Germline V CDR1 and CDR2: MNHEY, SVGEGT. The CDR3 has 13 amino acids. The CDR3 DNA is TGTGTCAGCAGAACAGGGGGCGGTGAGACCCAGTACTTC. Translation gives CVSRTGGGETQYF.

There are a few counts of this clonotype. This rearrangement joins TRBV6-4 to TRBJ2-7, with 9 bases lining up with TRBD2. The J call may be in error: the DNA end matches TRBJ2-1 better. The CDR3 runs to 16 residues. Germline V lookup: CDR1 MRHNA, CDR2 SNTAGT. CDR3 in amino acids: CASSGSSGAHPNEQFF. CDR3 DNA: TGTGCCAGCAGTGGATCTAGCGGGGCGCATCCAAATGAGCAGTTCTTC.

This clonotype appeared a few times. The chain recombines TRBV20-1 with TRBJ2-3; TRBD2 matches 7 bases. With 3 bases clipped from V and 5 bases from J, the junction kept 5 bases outside the gene matches. The CDR3 is 13 residues long. Per the germline V gene, CDR1 is DFQATT and CDR2 is SNEGSKA (reference sequence). In DNA form, the CDR3 reads TGCAGTGCTAGGTGGACGGGGGGAGATACGCAGTATTTT. Translation: CSARWTGGDTQYF.

V and J are TRBV25-1 and TRBJ1-3, with 7 bases aligning to TRBD1. CDR1 is MGHDK, CDR2 SYGVNS, per germline. Trimming cost V 4 bases and J 0 bases; bases outside gene matches: 3. The CDR3 length is 15 residues. In DNA, the CDR3 is TGTGCCAGCAGTGTACAGGGGAACTCTGGAAACACCATATATTTT. Its protein is CASSVQGNSGNTIYF.

This chain joins TRBV29-1 and TRBJ2-1, with D perhaps assigned TRBD1 or TRBD2 (5 bases each). The germline V and J ends were trimmed by 6 bases and 2 bases, with 17 bases remaining between them. The CDR3 covers 15 residues. Germline V gene data show CDR1 as SQVTM and CDR2 as ANQGSEA. The CDR3 spells CSVGRNSGPYNEQFF. DNA for the CDR3: TGCAGCGTGGGACGGAACTCGGGGCCCTACAATGAGCAGTTCTTC.

The V gene is TRBV3-1, the J gene TRBJ2-1; 7 bases match TRBD2. This CDR3 is 15 amino acids long. The junction had 10 bases not matched to a gene; V was cut back by 1 base and J by 10 bases. In germline, CDR1 is LGHDT, CDR2 YNNKEL (reference sequence). This chain's CDR3 is CASSQAAGERKEQFF. CDR3 bases: TGTGCCAGCAGCCAAGCCGCGGGGGAGCGTAAGGAGCAGTTCTTC.

In its sample, this clonotype was seen a few times. The rearrangement joins TRBV12-3 or TRBV12-4 to TRBJ1-4; D remains ambiguous. The CDR3 runs 14 residues. Trimming left V 11 bases short and J 2 bases short, with 15 bases between. The CDR3 region is CAGSLLGTNEKLFF. CDR3 nucleotides: TGTGCCGGTAGTTTGTTGGGTACTAATGAAAAACTGTTTTTT.

This clonotype has only a few counts. This chain's CDR3 is CSAIGVTSGGIYEQYF. CDR3 nucleotides: TGCAGTGCTATAGGCGTAACTAGCGGGGGGATCTACGAGCAGTACTTC. The chain links TRBV20-1 to TRBJ2-7; 12 nucleotides match TRBD2. Germline V gene sequence: CDR1 DFQATT, CDR2 SNEGSKA (reference sequence). The CDR3 spans 16 residues. The V segment lost 4 bases and the J segment 3 bases; nucleotides outside the gene matches: 10.

This clonotype was counted only a few times. The gene calls are TRBV7-3 and TRBJ1-1; 8 bases are shared with TRBD1. The CDR3 loop spans 13 amino acids. V lost 0 bases, J lost 10 bases, and 4 bases stayed unmatched. Germline values: CDR1 SGHTA, CDR2 FQGTGA. DNA of the CDR3: TGTGCCAGCAGCTTAACGTCAACAGGGGGAGCTTTCTTT. Protein product: CASSLTSTGGAFF.

This clonotype was seen only a few times. CDR3 DNA: TGTGCCAGCCCCCCTGGGGCCAGGGAGACCCAGTACTTC. Translation gives CASPPGARETQYF. This chain connects TRBV6-7 to TRBJ2-5; tentative D call: TRBD1 (5 bases). TRBV6-7 is filed as an ORF, its function uncertain. The CDR3 contains 13 residues. Trimming removed 8 bases from V and 5 bases from J, with 15 bases in between.

This rearrangement joins TRBV29-1 to TRBJ1-2; D is unresolved. This CDR3 comprises 12 residues. Trimming took 3 bases from V and 8 from J, leaving 13 bases between them. Germline values: CDR1 SQVTM, CDR2 ANQGSEA. CDR3 sequence (DNA): TGCAGCGTTGAGCCGGGGTCGGGGGGCTACACCTTC. Amino acids: CSVEPGSGGYTF.

This clonotype came up a few times. J is TRBJ2-1 and V is TRBV3-1; 10 bases match TRBD1. The CDR3 sequence is 15 residues long. With V trimmed by 3 bases and J by 9 bases, 8 bases remained unmatched. Germline assignment: CDR1 LGHDT and CDR2 YNNKEL (reference sequence). The CDR3, as DNA: TGTGCCAGCAGCCAGGCAGACAGGGGGCCTAGTGAGCAGTTCTTC. This encodes CASSQADRGPSEQFF.